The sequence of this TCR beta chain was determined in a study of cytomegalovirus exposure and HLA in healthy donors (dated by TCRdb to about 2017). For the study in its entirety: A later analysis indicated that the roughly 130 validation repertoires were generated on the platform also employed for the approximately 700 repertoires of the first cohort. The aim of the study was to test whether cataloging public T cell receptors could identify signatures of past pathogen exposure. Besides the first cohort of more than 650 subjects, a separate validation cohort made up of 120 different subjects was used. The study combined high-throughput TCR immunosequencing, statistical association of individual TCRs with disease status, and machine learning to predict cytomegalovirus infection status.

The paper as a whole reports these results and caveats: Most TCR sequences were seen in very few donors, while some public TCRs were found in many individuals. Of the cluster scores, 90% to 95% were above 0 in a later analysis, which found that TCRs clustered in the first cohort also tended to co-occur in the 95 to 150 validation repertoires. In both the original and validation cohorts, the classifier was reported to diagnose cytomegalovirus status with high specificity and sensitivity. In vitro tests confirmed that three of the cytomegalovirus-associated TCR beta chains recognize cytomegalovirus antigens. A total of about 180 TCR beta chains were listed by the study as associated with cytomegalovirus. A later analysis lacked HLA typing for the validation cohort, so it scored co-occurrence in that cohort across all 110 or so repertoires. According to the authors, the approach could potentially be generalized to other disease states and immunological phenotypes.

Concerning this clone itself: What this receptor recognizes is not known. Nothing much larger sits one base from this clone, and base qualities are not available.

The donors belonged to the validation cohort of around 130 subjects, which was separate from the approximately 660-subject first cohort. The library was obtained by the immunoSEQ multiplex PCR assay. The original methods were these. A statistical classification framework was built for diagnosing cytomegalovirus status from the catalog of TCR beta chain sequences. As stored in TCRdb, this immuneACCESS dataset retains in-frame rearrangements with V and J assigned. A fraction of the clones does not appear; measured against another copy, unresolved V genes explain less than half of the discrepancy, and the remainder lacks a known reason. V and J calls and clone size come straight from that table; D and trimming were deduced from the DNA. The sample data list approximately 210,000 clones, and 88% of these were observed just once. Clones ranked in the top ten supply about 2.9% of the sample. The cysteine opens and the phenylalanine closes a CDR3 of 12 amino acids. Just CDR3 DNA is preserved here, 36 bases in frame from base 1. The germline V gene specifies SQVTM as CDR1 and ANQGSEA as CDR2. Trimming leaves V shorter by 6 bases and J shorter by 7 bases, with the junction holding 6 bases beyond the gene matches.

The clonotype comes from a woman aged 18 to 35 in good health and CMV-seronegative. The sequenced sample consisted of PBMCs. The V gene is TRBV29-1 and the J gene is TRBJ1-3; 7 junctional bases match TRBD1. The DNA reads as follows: TGCAGCGTAGCGACAGGGCGCAACACCATATATTTT. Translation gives CSVATGRNTIYF. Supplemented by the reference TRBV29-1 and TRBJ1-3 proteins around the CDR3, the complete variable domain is SAVISQKPSRDICQRGTSLTIQCQVDSQVTMMFWYRQQPGQSLTLIATANQGSEATYESGFVIDKFPISRPNLTFSTLTVSNMSPEDSSIYLCSVATGRNTIYFGEGSWLTVV.